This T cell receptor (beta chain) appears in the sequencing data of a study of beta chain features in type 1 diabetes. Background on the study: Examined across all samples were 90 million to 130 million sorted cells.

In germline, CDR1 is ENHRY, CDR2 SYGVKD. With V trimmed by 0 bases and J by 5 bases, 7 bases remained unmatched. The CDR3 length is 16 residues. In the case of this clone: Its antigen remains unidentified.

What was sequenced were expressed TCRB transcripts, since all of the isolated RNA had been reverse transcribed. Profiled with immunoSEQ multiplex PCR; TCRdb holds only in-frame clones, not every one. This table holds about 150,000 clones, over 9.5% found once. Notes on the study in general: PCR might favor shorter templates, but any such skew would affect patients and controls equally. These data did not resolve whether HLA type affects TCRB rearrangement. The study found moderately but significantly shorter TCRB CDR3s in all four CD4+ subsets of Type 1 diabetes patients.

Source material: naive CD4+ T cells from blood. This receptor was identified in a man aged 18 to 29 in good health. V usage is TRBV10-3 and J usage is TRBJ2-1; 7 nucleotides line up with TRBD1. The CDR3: CAISESTLTGNNEQFF. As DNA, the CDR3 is TGTGCCATCAGTGAGTCGACTTTGACAGGGAACAATGAGCAGTTCTTC.